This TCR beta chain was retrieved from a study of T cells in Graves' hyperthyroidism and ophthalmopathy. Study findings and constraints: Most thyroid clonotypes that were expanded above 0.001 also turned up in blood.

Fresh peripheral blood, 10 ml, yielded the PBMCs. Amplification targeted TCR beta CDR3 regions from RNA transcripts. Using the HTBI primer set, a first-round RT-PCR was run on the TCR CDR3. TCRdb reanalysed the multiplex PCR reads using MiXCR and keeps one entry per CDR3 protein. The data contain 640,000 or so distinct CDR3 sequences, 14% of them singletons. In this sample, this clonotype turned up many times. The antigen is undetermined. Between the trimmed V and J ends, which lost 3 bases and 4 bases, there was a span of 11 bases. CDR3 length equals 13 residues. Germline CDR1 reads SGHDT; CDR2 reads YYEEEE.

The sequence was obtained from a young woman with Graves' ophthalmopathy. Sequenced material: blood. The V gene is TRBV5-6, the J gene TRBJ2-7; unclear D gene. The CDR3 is CASSSGRVYEQYF. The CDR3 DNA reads TGTGCCAGCAGCTCCGGTAGAGTTTACGAGCAGTACTTC. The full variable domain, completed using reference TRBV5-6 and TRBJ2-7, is DAGVTQSPTHLIKTRGQQVTLRCSPKSGHDTVSWYQQALGQGPQFIFQYYEEEERQRGNFPDRFSGHQFPNYSSELNVNALLLGDSALYLCASSSGRVYEQYFGPGTRLTVT.